This T cell receptor (beta chain) was observed in a study of human T cells and chemical hapten exposure (dated by TCRdb to about 2021). The study in broad terms: Libraries were pooled for sequencing, and variation in per-sample TCR yields was attributed mainly to small differences in library volumes within the pool. The study tracked peripheral blood TCR repertoire changes in vivo during primary and secondary sensitization to the hapten diphenylcyclopropenone (DPC) in alopecia patients. From each blood RNA sample, both TCR alpha and TCR beta chains were sequenced.

Total RNA was extracted from unfractionated whole blood collected in Tempus Blood RNA tubes. Roughly 5 healthy volunteers were used as TCR sequencing controls and were bled at day 0, 2 weeks and 6 weeks. Taken from the germline V gene, the CDR1 and CDR2 loops are KGHSH and LQKENI. Cut back by 3 bases and 8 bases, the V and J ends lie 11 bases apart. From the cysteine up to the phenylalanine, the CDR3 has a length of 13 residues. Only CDR3 DNA remains: 39 bases, in frame from the first base. Summary of the overall study and its limitations: After repeated subsampling, the strength of the expansion versus patch-test correlation and the threshold at which it became significant changed. DPC sensitization did not change the number of TCRs with a frequency above 1 in 1000, and there was no evidence of changes in global repertoire structure.

In its sample, this clonotype was seen many times. The antigen it binds to is not known. No per-base quality is available; no much larger clone lies one base away. Library method: 5' RACE. Instrument on record: Illumina MiSeq. During library preparation, unique molecular identifiers were attached to individual cDNA molecules so that TCRs could be counted in a quantitative, reproducible way. In the paper's pipeline: A median of roughly 98,000 TCRs per sample was observed, with a range of roughly 23,224 to 750,000. V, J and CDR3 annotation of the TCR reads was performed with the Decombinator software suite. For PS versus PT1 abundance plots, all samples were subsampled to the same number of TCRs (28,000). Expanded TCRs were defined as absent before sensitization and observed at least eight times at the 2-week time point. TCRdb handled the public reads itself, with Q25 trimming in fastp and clone calling in MiXCR, and kept productive beta chains. A single entry per CDR3 protein holds the most common genes and DNA from its merged rows. The V and J calls shown here were made by TCRdb, not taken from the authors' results. The sample yields about 140,000 distinct CDR3 sequences; around 4.4% were counted once. Of the sample, under 1.5% falls within the top ten clones.

The TCR sequence derives from a female donor in good health. The chain is encoded by TRBV18 joined to TRBJ1-5, and TRBD1 may be the D gene, going by 5 matching bases. The DNA sequence follows: TGTGCCAGCTCACCGGGGGAGGTGGAGCCCCAGCATTTT. It specifies CASSPGEVEPQHF.